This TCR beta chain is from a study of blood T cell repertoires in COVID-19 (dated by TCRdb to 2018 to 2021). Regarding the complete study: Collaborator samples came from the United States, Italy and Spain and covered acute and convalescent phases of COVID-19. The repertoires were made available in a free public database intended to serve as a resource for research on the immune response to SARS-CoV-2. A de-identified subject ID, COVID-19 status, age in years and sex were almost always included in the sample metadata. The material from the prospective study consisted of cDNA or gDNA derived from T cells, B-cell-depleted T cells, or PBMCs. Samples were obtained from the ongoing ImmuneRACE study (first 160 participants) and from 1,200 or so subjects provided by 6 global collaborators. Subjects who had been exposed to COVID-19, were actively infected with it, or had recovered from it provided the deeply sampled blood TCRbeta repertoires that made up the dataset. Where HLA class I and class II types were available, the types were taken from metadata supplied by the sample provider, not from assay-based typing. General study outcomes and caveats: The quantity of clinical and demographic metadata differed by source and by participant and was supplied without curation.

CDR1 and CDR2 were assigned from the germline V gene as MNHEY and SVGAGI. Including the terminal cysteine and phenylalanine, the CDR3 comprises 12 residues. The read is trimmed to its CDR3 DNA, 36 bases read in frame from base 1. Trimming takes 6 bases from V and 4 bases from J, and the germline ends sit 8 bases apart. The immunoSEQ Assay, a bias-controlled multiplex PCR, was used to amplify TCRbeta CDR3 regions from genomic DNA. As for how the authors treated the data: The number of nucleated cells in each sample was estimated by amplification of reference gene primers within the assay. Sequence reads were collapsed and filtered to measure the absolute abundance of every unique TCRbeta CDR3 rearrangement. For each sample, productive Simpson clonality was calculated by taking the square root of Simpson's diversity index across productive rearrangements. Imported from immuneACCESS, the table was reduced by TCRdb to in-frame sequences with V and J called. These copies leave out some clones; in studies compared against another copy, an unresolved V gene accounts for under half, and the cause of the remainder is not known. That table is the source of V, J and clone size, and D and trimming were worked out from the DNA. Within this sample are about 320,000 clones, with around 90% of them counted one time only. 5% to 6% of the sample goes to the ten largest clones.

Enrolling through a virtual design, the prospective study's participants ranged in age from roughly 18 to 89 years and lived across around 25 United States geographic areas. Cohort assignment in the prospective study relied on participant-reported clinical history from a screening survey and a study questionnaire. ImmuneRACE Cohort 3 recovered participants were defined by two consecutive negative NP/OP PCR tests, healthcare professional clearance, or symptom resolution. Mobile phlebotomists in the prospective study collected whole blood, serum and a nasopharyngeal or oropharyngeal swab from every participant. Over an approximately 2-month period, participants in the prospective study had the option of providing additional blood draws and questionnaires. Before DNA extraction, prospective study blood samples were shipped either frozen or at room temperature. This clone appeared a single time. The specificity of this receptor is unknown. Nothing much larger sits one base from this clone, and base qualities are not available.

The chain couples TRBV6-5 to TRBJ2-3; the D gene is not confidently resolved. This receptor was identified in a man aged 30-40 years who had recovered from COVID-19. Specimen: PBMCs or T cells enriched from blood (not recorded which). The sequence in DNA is TGTGCCAGCAGGGCCGCCGCAGATACGCAGTATTTT. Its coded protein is CASRAAADTQYF.